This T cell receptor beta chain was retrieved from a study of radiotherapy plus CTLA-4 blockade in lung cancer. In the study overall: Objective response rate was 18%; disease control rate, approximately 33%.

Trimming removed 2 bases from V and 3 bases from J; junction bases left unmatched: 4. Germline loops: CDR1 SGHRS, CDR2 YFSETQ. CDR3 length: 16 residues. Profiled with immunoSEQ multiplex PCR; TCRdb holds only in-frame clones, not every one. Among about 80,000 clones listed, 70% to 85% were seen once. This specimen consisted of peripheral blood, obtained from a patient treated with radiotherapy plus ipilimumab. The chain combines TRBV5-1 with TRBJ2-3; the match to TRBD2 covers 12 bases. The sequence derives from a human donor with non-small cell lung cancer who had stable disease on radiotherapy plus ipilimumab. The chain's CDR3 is CASSFPGLAGTDTQYF. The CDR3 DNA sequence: TGCGCCAGCAGCTTCCCCGGACTAGCGGGAACAGATACGCAGTATTTT. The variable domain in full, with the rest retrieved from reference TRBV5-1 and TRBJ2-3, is KAGVTQTPRYLIKTRGQQVTLSCSPISGHRSVSWYQQTPGQGLQFLFEYFSETQRNKGNFPGRFSGRQFSNSRSEMNVSTLELGDSALYLCASSFPGLAGTDTQYFGPGTRLTVL.